This T cell receptor beta chain was identified in a study of T-cell memory formation after mild COVID-19. Study-level results: Researchers found some responding clones in pre-infection memory, a sign that cross-reactive memory joined.

Germline V gene sequence: CDR1 LNHNV, CDR2 YYDKDF (reference sequence). The CDR3 spans 14 residues. Trimming removed 0 bases from V and 5 bases from J, with 10 bases in between. About this clonotype itself: Its antigen is not known.

TCRdb itself ran the 5' RACE reads through MiXCR, one entry per CDR3 protein. This sample has roughly 190,000 distinct CDR3 sequences, with 8% to 11% found just once. Sequencing input: PBMCs or a T cell subset sorted from them (not recorded which). This chain connects TRBV15 to TRBJ2-5, with D uncertain. The source of this sequence is a young man who had mild COVID-19 (a few samples of this study predate the infection). Cell type and time point are not known. Here the CDR3 reads CATSREDVTETQYF. The CDR3 DNA reads as TGTGCCACCAGCAGAGAGGATGTGACCGAGACCCAGTACTTC.